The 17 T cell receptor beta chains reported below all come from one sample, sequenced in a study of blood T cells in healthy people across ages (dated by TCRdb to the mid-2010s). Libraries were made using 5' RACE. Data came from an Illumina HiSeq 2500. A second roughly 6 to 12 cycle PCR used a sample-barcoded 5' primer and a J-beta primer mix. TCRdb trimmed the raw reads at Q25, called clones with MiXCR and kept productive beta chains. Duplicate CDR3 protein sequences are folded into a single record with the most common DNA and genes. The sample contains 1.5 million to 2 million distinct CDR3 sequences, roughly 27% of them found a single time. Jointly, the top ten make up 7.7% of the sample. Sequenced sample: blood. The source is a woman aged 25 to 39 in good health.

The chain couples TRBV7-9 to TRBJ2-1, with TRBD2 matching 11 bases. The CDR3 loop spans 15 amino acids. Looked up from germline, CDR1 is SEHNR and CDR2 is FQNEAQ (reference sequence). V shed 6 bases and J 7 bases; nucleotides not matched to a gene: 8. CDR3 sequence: CASRPTSGKGNEQFF. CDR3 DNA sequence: TGTGCCAGCAGGCCGACTAGCGGGAAAGGGAATGAGCAGTTCTTC.

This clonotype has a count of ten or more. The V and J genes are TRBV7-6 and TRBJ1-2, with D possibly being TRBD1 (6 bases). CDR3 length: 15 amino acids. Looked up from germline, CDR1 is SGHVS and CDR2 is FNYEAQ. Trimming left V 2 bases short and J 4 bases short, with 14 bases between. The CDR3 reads CASSLRGGAGYGYTF. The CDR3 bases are TGTGCCAGCAGCTTACGGGGGGGCGCGGGCTATGGCTACACCTTC.

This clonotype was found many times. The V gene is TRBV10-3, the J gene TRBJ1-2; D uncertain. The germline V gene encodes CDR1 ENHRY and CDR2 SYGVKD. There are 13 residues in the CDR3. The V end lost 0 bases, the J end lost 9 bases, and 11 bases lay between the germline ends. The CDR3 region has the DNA TGTGCCATCAGTGAGTCATCGGCTCGGAGCTACACCTTC. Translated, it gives CAISESSARSYTF.

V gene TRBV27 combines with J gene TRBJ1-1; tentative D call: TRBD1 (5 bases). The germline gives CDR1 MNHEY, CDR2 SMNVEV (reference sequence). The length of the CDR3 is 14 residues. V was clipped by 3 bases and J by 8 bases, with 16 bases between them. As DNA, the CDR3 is TGTGCCAGCAGTTTTGGGGGGGGACTCCCCGAAGCTTTCTTT. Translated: CASSFGGGLPEAFF.

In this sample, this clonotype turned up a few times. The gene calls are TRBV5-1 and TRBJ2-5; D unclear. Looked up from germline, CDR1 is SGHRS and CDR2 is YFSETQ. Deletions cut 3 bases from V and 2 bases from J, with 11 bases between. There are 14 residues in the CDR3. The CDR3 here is CASSSRPPQETQYF. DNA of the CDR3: TGCGCCAGCAGCTCGCGTCCCCCTCAAGAGACCCAGTACTTC.

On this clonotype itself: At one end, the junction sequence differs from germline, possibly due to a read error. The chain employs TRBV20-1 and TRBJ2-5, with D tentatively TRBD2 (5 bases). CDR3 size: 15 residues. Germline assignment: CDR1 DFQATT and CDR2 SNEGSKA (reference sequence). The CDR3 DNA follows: TGCAGTGCTGGAGATCCGGACTCGTACCAAGAGACCCAGTACTTC. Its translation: CSAGDPDSYQETQYF.

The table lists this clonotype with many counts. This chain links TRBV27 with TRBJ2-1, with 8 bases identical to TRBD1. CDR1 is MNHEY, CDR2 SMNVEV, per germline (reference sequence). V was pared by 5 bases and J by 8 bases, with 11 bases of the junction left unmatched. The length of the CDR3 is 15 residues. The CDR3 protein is CASSLGQGRGDEQFF. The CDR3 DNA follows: TGTGCCAGCAGTCTAGGACAGGGTCGGGGCGATGAGCAGTTCTTC.

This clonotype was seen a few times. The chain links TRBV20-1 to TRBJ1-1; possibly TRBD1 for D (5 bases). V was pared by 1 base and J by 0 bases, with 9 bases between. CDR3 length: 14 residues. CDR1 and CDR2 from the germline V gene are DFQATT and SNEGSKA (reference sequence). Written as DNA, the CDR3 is TGCAGTGCTAGAGCTCCGGGGCTGAACACTGAAGCTTTCTTT. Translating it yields CSARAPGLNTEAFF.

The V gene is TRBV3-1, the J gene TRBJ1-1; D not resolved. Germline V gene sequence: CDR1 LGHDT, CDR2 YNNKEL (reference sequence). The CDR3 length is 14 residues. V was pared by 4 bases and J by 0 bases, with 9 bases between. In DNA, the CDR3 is TGTGCCAGCAGCCGGCAGCCCATGAACACTGAAGCTTTCTTT. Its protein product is CASSRQPMNTEAFF.

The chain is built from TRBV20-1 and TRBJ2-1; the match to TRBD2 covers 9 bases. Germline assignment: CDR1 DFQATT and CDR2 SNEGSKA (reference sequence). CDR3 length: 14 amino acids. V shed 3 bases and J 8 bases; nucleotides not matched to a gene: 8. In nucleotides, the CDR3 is TGCAGTGCTAGTATTAGCGGGAGTTGGGATGAGCAGTTCTTC. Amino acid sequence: CSASISGSWDEQFF.

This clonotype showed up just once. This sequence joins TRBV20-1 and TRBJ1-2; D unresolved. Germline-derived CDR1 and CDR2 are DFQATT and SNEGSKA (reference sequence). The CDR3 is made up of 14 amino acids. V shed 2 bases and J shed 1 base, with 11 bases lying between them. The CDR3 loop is CSARSVGDNYGYTF. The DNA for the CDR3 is TGCAGTGCTAGATCGGTAGGAGATAACTATGGCTACACCTTC.

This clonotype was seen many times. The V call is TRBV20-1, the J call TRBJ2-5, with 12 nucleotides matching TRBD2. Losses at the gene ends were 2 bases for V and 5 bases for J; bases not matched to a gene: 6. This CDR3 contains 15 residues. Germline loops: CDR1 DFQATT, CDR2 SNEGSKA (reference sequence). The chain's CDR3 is CSARRGTSGGETQYF. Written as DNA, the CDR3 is TGCAGTGCTAGACGTGGCACTAGCGGGGGGGAGACCCAGTACTTC.

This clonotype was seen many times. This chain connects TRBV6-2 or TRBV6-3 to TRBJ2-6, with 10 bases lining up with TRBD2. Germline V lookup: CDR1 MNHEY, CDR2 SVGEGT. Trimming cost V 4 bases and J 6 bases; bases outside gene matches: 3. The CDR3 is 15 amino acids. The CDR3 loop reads CASSSSGGKANVLTF. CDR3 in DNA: TGTGCCAGCAGTTCTAGCGGGGGTAAGGCCAACGTCCTGACTTTC.

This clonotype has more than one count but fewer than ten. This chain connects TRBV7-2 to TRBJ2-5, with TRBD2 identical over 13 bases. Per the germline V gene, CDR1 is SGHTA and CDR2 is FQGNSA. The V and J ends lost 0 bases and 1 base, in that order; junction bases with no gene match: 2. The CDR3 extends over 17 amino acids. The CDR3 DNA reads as TGTGCCAGCAGCTTAGCAGGGACTAGCGGGATCCAAGAGACCCAGTACTTC. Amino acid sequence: CASSLAGTSGIQETQYF.

The CDR3 coding sequence is TGTGCCAGCAGTTACTCGACTTCTTCCCTTAACTATGGCTACACCTTC. This gives the protein CASSYSTSSLNYGYTF. This sequence joins TRBV6-5 and TRBJ1-2, with D unresolved. Germline V gives CDR1 MNHEY, CDR2 SVGAGI. The CDR3 is 16 amino acids. V was trimmed by 0 bases and J by 1 base, leaving 12 bases between them.

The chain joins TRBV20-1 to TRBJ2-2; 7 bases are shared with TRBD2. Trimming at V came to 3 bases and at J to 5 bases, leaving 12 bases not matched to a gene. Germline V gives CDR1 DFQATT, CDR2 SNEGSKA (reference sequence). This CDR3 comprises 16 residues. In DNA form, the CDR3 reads TGCAGTGCTAGCCCCGTTGAGCGGGGACCTACCGGGGAGCTGTTTTTT. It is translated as CSASPVERGPTGELFF.

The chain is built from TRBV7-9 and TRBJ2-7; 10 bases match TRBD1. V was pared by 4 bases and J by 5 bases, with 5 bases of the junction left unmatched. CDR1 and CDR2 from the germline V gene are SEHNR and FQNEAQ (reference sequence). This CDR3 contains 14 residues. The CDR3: CASSSDRGYHEQYF. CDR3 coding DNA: TGTGCCAGCAGCTCGGACAGGGGGTACCACGAGCAGTACTTC.